The 4 T cell receptor beta chains below were found in one sample sequenced in a study of radiotherapy plus CTLA-4 blockade in lung cancer. Repertoires were generated with immunoSEQ multiplex PCR, while TCRdb's copy carries only in-frame clones and drops some. The sample lists just under 60,000 clones, approximately 70% seen once, with about 8% in the top ten. The sequenced sample was peripheral blood, obtained from a patient treated with radiotherapy plus ipilimumab. The receptor source for this set is a human donor with non-small cell lung cancer whose response to radiotherapy plus ipilimumab could not be evaluated.

The chain recombines TRBV28 with TRBJ1-2; the D is unclear. The CDR3 is 15 amino acids. V lost 5 bases, J lost 4 bases, and 17 bases lay in between. From germline, CDR1 is MDHEN and CDR2 SYDVKM. The CDR3 loop reads CASSEYSGSAYGYTF. The CDR3 region has the DNA TGTGCCAGCAGTGAATATTCGGGGAGCGCCTATGGCTACACCTTC.

This clone has more than one count but fewer than ten. V is TRBV10-3 and J is TRBJ1-6; D unclear. Germline V CDR1 and CDR2: ENHRY, SYGVKD. There are 13 residues in the CDR3. The V end was cut by 6 bases, the J end by 0 bases, with 3 bases between. The CDR3 DNA sequence: TGTGCCATCAGGAGCTCCTATAATTCACCCCTCCACTTT. Protein product: CAIRSSYNSPLHF.

This chain uses TRBV18 with TRBJ1-1; D might be TRBD1 (5 bases). With 3 bases removed from V and 5 bases from J, the gap between germline ends came to 13 bases. The length of the CDR3 is 14 residues. The germline CDR1 and CDR2 sequences are KGHSH and LQKENI. CDR3 protein: CASSPVGGDTEAFF. CDR3 in DNA: TGTGCCAGCTCACCGGTGGGGGGTGATACTGAAGCTTTCTTT.

This clone is classed as medium-sized. The chain is built from TRBV19 and TRBJ2-7; D may be TRBD1 (5 bases). V lost 1 base, J lost 5 bases, and 9 bases lay in between. Germline V gene lookup returns CDR1 LNHDA and CDR2 SQIVND (reference sequence). This CDR3 has 13 amino acids. The chain's CDR3 is CASSIGKGDEQYF. The CDR3 DNA sequence: TGTGCCAGTAGTATAGGAAAAGGGGACGAGCAGTACTTC.